This T cell receptor (beta chain) was found in a study of T cell repertoires in cytomegalovirus infection. At the level of the study: Peptides in the study included HLA-C-restricted and HLA-B-restricted CMV epitopes. Study outcomes and limitations: Individuals carrying CMV plus the relevant HLA were identified by cumulative frequency of public TCR beta families.

TCRdb re-called the reads through MiXCR, storing one row per CDR3 protein. Here the sample spans approximately 100,000 distinct CDR3 sequences, around 45% being singletons. The CDR3 extends over 15 amino acids. The V gene lost 3 bases and the J gene lost 1 base, with 12 bases spanning the gap. This clonotype was observed a few times. The antigen is unknown. This sequence was found in a human donor in good health (CMV status not recorded). Some clones in this sample may be carry-over from other donors' samples. This chain joins TRBV12-3 or TRBV12-4 and TRBJ1-1, with D maybe TRBD1 (6 bases). The starting material was CD8+ T cells from cultured PBMCs, obtained from culture after CMV antigen stimulation. This chain's CDR3 is CASSFGGRRNTEAFF. The CDR3 region has the DNA TGTGCCAGCAGTTTCGGGGGCCGGAGGAACACTGAAGCTTTCTTT.